These T cell receptor beta chains were read from a single sample in a study of vaccination and CD4 T cells after COVID-19. TCRdb re-derived calls from the PCR reads in MiXCR, one entry per CDR3 protein. The table has approximately 20,000 distinct CDR3 sequences, around three fifths seen once. Antigen specificity for these receptors is unknown. Sequenced material: CD4+ T cells from blood, cultured in vitro. The receptor set was obtained from a human donor who had recovered from COVID-19. The CDR3 runs from the conserved cysteine through the conserved F or W. The D gene is left open where the match is weak. Expanded clones are given a class, and other clones once, few, many or no size at all.

TRBV20-1	TRBJ2-5	medium-sized	TRBD2	TGCAGTGCTCGGGGGGGGGCGCCAGAGACCCAGTACTTC	CSARGGAPETQYF
TRBV6-2/TRBV6-3	TRBJ2-2	-	TRBD1	TGTGCCAGCCTGACGGACAGGGGCGGGACCGGGGAGCTGTTTTTT	CASLTDRGGTGELFF
TRBV5-1	TRBJ1-2	-	-	TGCGCCAGCAGTCCGACGGGGTATGGTGGCTACACCTTC	CASSPTGYGGYTF
TRBV20-1	TRBJ2-5	few	-	TGCAGTGCCCCGGGGGCTAGCAGCGAGACCCAGTACTTC	CSAPGASSETQYF
TRBV2	TRBJ2-6	-	-	TGTGCCAGCAGTGAATGGGGGTCCGGGGCCAACGTCCTGACTTTC	CASSEWGSGANVLTF
TRBV12-3/TRBV12-4	TRBJ1-1	-	-	TGTGCCAGCAGTTTAGGCGCTTTCAGGAACACTGAAGCTTTCTTT	CASSLGAFRNTEAFF
TRBV7-9	TRBJ1-1	few	-	TGTGCCAGCAGCTTGGACACGAACACTGAAGCTTTCTTT	CASSLDTNTEAFF
TRBV27	TRBJ1-2	-	-	TGTGCCAGCAGTCCCAGGACGGGACCGTTCTATGGCTGCACCTTC	CASSPRTGPFYGCTF
TRBV19	TRBJ1-2	-	-	TGTGCCAGTAGTATAGACGCTCGGCAGGGCTGGTATGGCTACACCTTC	CASSIDARQGWYGYTF
TRBV19	TRBJ1-2	once	TRBD1	TGTGCCACCATACCGGGACAGGGGCTTGATGGCTACACCTTC	CATIPGQGLDGYTF
TRBV19	TRBJ2-2	-	TRBD1	TGTGCCAGTAGTCAGGGACAGGGGGCGGGTACCGGGGAGCTGTTTTTT	CASSQGQGAGTGELFF
TRBV6-5	TRBJ1-2	-	TRBD1	TGTGCCAGCAGTTGGGACAGGGTGGCTGGCTACACCTTC	CASSWDRVAGYTF
TRBV11-3	TRBJ1-6	-	-	TGTGCCAGCAGCCCCAGACGGGGCAATTCACCCCTCCACTTT	CASSPRRGNSPLHF
TRBV18	TRBJ1-1	few	TRBD1	TGTGCCAGCTCACCCATTCCGGGACAGGGGTGGACTGAAGCTTTCTTT	CASSPIPGQGWTEAFF
TRBV24-1	TRBJ2-4	-	-	TGTGCCACCAGTGACGGAGGGCAGAGAGATGGAAACATTCAGTACTTC	CATSDGGQRDGNIQYF
TRBV18	TRBJ1-1	-	TRBD1	TGTGCCAGCTCACCTTGGACAGGGTTTATCTCTGAAGCTTTCTTT	CASSPWTGFISEAFF
TRBV20-1	TRBJ2-3	few	-	TGCAGTGGATGGACTACGTCCGACAACACGCAGTATTTT	CSGWTTSDNTQYF
TRBV12-3/TRBV12-4	TRBJ2-1	few	TRBD2	TGTGCCAGCAGTCCTTCTAGCGGGAGGGCCGTTGGCTCCTACAATGAGCAGTTCTTC	CASSPSSGRAVGSYNEQFF
TRBV15	TRBJ1-6	once	-	TGTGCCGCCAGCGGAACCGGTGTTACCCTCCACTTT	CAASGTGVTLHF
TRBV20-1	TRBJ2-3	-	TRBD1	TGCAGTGCTACCCGGGCAGGGGGAACAGATACGCAGTATTTT	CSATRAGGTDTQYF